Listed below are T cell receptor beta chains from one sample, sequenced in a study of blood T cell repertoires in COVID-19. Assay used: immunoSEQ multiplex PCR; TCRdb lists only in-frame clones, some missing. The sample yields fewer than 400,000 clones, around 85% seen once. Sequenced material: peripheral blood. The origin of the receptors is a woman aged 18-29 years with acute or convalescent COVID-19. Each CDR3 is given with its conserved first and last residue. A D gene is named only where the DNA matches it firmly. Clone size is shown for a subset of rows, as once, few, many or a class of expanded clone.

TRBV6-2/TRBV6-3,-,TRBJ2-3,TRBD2,CASSPLGLAGGPVGTDTQYF,TGTGCCAGCAGTCCCTTGGGGCTAGCGGGAGGGCCCGTAGGAACAGATACGCAGTATTTT
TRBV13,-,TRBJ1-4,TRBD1,CASSLKGQGSEKLFF,TGTGCCAGCAGCCTCAAGGGACAGGGGAGTGAAAAACTGTTTTTT
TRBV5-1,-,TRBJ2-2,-,CASSRPRGYTGELFF,TGCGCCAGCAGCCGTCCTCGAGGCTACACCGGGGAGCTGTTTTTT
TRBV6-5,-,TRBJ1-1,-,CASSYSEGMNTEAFF,TGTGCCAGCAGTTACTCGGAGGGGATGAACACTGAAGCTTTCTTT
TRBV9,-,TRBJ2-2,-,CASSTRTDSTGELFF,TGTGCCAGCAGCACCCGGACTGACTCCACCGGGGAGCTGTTTTTT
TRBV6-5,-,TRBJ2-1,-,CASSSHRGEQFF,TGTGCCAGCAGTTCGCATAGGGGTGAGCAGTTCTTC
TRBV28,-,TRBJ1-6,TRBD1,CASSLQIGQGNSPLHF,TGTGCCAGCAGCCTACAGATAGGACAGGGAAATTCACCCCTCCACTTT
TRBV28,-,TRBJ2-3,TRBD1,CASSLVAGQGVPDTQYF,TGTGCCAGCAGTTTAGTAGCGGGACAGGGGGTCCCAGATACGCAGTATTTT
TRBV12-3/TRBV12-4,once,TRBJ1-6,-,CASSTHPRDNLHF,TGTGCCAGCAGTACCCATCCTCGGGACAACCTCCACTTT
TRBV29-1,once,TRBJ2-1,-,CSVLLAGWGYNEQFF,TGCAGCGTTCTTCTGGCGGGGTGGGGGTACAATGAGCAGTTCTTC
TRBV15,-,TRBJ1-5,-,CATSRDVRFNQPQHF,TGTGCCACCAGCAGAGATGTGCGGTTCAATCAGCCCCAGCATTTT
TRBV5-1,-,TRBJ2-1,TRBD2,CASSRGEARNEQFF,TGCGCCAGCAGCCGGGGGGAGGCCCGCAATGAGCAGTTCTTC
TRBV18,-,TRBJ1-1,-,CASSPPGARLDTEAFF,TGTGCCAGCTCACCCCCAGGGGCGAGATTGGACACTGAAGCTTTCTTT
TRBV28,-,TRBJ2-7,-,CASSIGQVGYEQYF,TGTGCCAGCAGCATCGGACAAGTAGGGTACGAGCAGTACTTC
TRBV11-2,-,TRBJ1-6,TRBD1,CASSLYRGQSPLHF,TGTGCCAGCAGCTTATACAGGGGGCAGTCACCCCTCCACTTT
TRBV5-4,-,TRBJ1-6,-,CASSSISGGNNSPLHF,TGTGCCAGCAGCTCGATCTCGGGGGGGAATAATTCACCCCTCCACTTT
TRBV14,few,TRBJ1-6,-,CASSQDRNSPLHF,TGTGCCAGCAGCCAAGACCGGAATTCACCCCTCCACTTT
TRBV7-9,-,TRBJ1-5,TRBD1,CASSRDSSPQPQHF,TGTGCCAGCAGCCGGGACAGCTCCCCCCAGCCCCAGCATTTT